One and the same sample provided the 6 T cell receptor beta chains below, sequenced in a study of PD-1 blockade in classical Hodgkin lymphoma. Generated by immunoSEQ multiplex PCR, the TCRdb table keeps only in-frame clones and is missing some. This sample has approximately 100,000 clones, with 80% to 95% found just once. All patients experienced relapse after autologous stem cell transplantation, and brentuximab vedotin exposure was variable. Sequenced here: peripheral blood mononuclear cells (PBMCs), sampled at baseline. The source is a human donor with classical Hodgkin lymphoma.

The gene calls are TRBV11-2 and TRBJ2-3; no reliable D call. Trimming stripped 5 bases from V and 4 bases from J, with 19 bases between. Germline V gene lookup returns CDR1 SGHAT and CDR2 FQNNGV. This CDR3 has 16 residues. CDR3 sequence: CASSIPTRVHSDTQYF. As DNA, the CDR3 is TGTGCCAGCAGCATCCCCACAAGGGTTCATTCAGATACGCAGTATTTT.

V and J are TRBV27 and TRBJ2-7; a weak D match, TRBD2 (5 bases). Trimming removed 3 bases from V and 7 bases from J, with 10 bases in between. The CDR3 covers 12 residues. CDR1 and CDR2 (germline): MNHEY, SMNVEV (reference sequence). The CDR3 spells CASSFGVGEQYF. In DNA, the CDR3 is TGTGCCAGCAGTTTCGGGGTAGGTGAGCAGTACTTC.

This clone has a handful of counts. The chain joins TRBV7-6 to TRBJ1-2, with a weak D call TRBD1 (6 bases). CDR1 SGHVS and CDR2 FNYEAQ come from the germline V gene. V was trimmed by 5 bases and J by 9 bases, leaving 13 bases between them. This CDR3 is 12 amino acids long. CDR3 bases: TGTGCCAGCAGCAACGGAGGGGGGAGCTACACCTTC. It translates to CASSNGGGSYTF.

The J gene is TRBJ1-5, the V gene TRBV19; 7 bases agree with TRBD1. CDR3 length equals 16 residues. V was pared by 2 bases and J by 4 bases, with 8 bases of the junction left unmatched. Germline V gives CDR1 LNHDA, CDR2 SQIVND (reference sequence). The CDR3 here is CASSIRGSGGNQPQHF. CDR3 DNA: TGTGCCAGTAGTATACGGGGTTCAGGGGGAAATCAGCCCCAGCATTTT.

This chain connects TRBV7-9 to TRBJ2-1; D may correspond to TRBD1 or TRBD2 (5 bases each). The CDR3 extends over 17 amino acids. Per germline, CDR1 SEHNR and CDR2 FQNEAQ (reference sequence). Trimming pared 7 bases from V and 0 bases from J, leaving 19 bases between. CDR3 sequence reads: CASNPLTGGGSYNEQFF. Here the CDR3 DNA reads TGTGCCAGCAACCCCCTAACAGGTGGGGGCTCCTACAATGAGCAGTTCTTC.

This rearrangement joins TRBV27 to TRBJ2-7; unclear D gene. Germline lookup yields CDR1 MNHEY and CDR2 SMNVEV (reference sequence). Trimming pared 6 bases from V and 3 bases from J, leaving 12 bases between. This CDR3 is 13 amino acids long. CDR3 nucleotide sequence: TGTGCCAGCAGGGGTAGATCCAACTACGAGCAGTACTTC. Amino acid sequence: CASRGRSNYEQYF.